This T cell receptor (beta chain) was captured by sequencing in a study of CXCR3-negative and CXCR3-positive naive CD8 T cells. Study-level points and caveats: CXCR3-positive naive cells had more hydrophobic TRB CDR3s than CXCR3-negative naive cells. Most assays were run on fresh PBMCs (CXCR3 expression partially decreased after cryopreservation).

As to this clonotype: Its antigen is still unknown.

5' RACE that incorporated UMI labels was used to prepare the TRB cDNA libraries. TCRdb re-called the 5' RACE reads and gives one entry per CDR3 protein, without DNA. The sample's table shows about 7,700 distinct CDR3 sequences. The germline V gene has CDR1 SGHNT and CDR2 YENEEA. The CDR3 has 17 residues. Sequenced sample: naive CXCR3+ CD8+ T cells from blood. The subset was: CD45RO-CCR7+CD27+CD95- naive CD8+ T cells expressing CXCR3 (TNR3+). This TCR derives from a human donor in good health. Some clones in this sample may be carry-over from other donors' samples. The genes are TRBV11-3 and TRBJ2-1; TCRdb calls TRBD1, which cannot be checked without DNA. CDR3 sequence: CASSPRLGTSSYNEQFF.